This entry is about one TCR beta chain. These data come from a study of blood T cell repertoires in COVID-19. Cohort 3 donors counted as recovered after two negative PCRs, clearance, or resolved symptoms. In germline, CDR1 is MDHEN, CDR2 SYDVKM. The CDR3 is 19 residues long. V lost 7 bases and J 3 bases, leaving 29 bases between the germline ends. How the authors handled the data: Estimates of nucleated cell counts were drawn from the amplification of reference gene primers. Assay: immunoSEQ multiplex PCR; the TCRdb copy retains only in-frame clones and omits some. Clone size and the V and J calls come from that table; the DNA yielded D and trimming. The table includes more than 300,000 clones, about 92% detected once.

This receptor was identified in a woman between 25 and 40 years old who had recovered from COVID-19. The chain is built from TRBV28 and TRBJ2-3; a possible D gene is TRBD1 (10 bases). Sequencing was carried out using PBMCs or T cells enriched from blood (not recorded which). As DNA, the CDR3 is TGTGCCAGCATCCCGACAGGGGGCGCCAAGCGGGAGGAAACAGATACGCAGTATTTT. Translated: CASIPTGGAKREETDTQYF. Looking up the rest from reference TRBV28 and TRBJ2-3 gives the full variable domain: DVKVTQSSRYLVKRTGEKVFLECVQDMDHENMFWYRQDPGLGLRLIYFSYDVKMKEKGDIPEGYSVSREKKERFSLILESASTNQTSMYLCASIPTGGAKREETDTQYFGPGTRLTVL.